This section outlines one TCR beta chain sequence together with its context. This clonotype showed up many times. It has no known antigen specificity. Base quality data are lacking; no much larger clone is found one base away. Hyperthyroidism was considered stable if no progression to ophthalmopathy occurred within 18 months of follow-up. Patients with hyperthyroidism were aged 18 to 65 years, had been newly diagnosed, and had a disease duration of less than 2 months. Patients with other autoimmune diseases, uncontrolled infections, pregnancy or lactation were excluded from the study. Clinical symptoms, serum thyroxine, TRAb, thyroid ultrasound and orbital computed tomography were used for diagnosis. Ficoll-Paque density gradient centrifugation was used to isolate PBMCs from about 10 ml of fresh peripheral blood. Total RNA was extracted using Trizol reagent, and RNA quality was checked on an Agilent 2100 Bioanalyzer.

For repertoire sequencing, the TCR beta CDR3 regions were amplified from RNA transcripts. A first-round RT-PCR used HTBI primers with the Qiagen OneStep RT-PCR kit, followed by a second-round multiplex PCR, size selection and purification. Libraries were sequenced paired-end with 100 bp reads on an Illumina HiSeq2000. The published analysis was carried out like this. SOAPnuke was used for read processing, and reads with adapters, uncalled bases, a mean Phred below 15, or no exact constant-primer or identifier match were discarded. COPE v1.2.5 was used to merge high-quality paired reads. Unique nucleotide sequences were defined as clonotypes and aligned to IMGT TRB V, D and J references using MiTCR v1.1. Analysis was restricted to V-J combinations with a frequency above 0.0001, which covered 98% to 99.2% of repertoires. For each V-J combination, a TCR clonal expansion and chaos score was defined as the ratio of F50 clonal expansion to chaos observed in the TCRdist matrix. Features were reduced by Welch's t-statistics and random forest to 10 to 15 V-J combinations, which fed a naive Bayes classifier. The similarity between thyroid and blood repertoires was quantified using the Morisita-Horn index. TCRdb ran its own pipeline on the public reads, namely fastp trimming at Q25 and MiXCR clone calling, and kept in-frame beta chains. One record per CDR3 amino acid sequence lists the most common genes and DNA. None of the V and J calls come from the authors' own analysis; TCRdb made them. The sample includes about 390,000 distinct CDR3 sequences, with approximately 15% observed a single time. The ten largest clones take up about 7% of the sample.

The CDR3 goes from the cysteine to the phenylalanine over 15 residues. Only the CDR3 DNA stays, 45 bases, in frame from base 1. The germline V gene gives CDR1 as LGHNA and CDR2 as YNFKEQ. The germline ends are 14 bases apart after V is trimmed by 2 bases and J by 4 bases. The data stem from a study of Graves' ophthalmopathy and Graves' hyperthyroidism (dated by TCRdb to 2017 to 2018). In the study overall: Peripheral blood samples were taken at the time of initial diagnosis, before any treatment was given. An independent validation cohort was composed of some 19 hyperthyroidism patients and more than 15 patients who later progressed from hyperthyroidism to ophthalmopathy. The 90 or so discovery patients were randomly split 7:3 into training and test sets. To explore V-J signatures distinguishing ophthalmopathy from hyperthyroidism, a discovery set of approximately 100 patients (about 44 ophthalmopathy, over 55 stable hyperthyroidism) was enrolled. In total, 135 blood samples were TCR-sequenced: roughly 45 ophthalmopathy, some 75 hyperthyroidism and some 17 hyperthyroidism-to-ophthalmopathy patients. Once sampling was done, hyperthyroidism patients were given methimazole at a starting dose of 30 mg daily, while ophthalmopathy patients were given high-dose intravenous methylprednisolone. In a handful of hyperthyroidism patients, the T-cell repertoire of thyroid tissue was compared with the T-cell repertoire of blood. The study used signatures of the TCR beta repertoire to tell Graves' ophthalmopathy apart from Graves' hyperthyroidism and to predict which patients would progress to ophthalmopathy.

What the work shows at the level of the full study, not this receptor alone: In cross-validation, the 13-signature model distinguished ophthalmopathy from stable hyperthyroidism with approximately 88% sensitivity and around 81% specificity, and in the test set the corresponding values were about 80% and 75%. Most expanded thyroid clonotypes with a frequency above 0.001 also appeared in blood, which suggests that blood repertoires may reflect the immune response in the thyroid. In validation, the model predicted ophthalmopathy progression with more than 70% sensitivity and 72% to 80% specificity; around twelve predicted patients were CT-confirmed with GO in a median of about 6.1 months. Sample size was not predetermined statistically, and investigators were not blinded to group allocation.

Sequenced input: peripheral blood. Here the chain combines TRBV4-2 and TRBJ1-2; TRBD1 is perhaps the D gene, given 5 matching bases. This TCR came from a woman aged 18-29 years with stable Graves' hyperthyroidism. Donor details come from another sample of the same person, matched by shared clones. The nucleotide sequence is given as TGTGCCAGCAGCCAAATAGAGGGGACGGGCTATGGCTACACCTTC. This codes for CASSQIEGTGYGYTF.